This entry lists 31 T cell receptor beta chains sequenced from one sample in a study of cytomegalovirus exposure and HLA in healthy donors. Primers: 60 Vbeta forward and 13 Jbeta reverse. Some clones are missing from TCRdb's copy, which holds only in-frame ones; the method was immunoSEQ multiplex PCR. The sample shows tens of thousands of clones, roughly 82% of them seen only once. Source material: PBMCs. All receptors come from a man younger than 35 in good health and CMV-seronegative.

CDR3 bases: TGTGCCAGCAGTGACTCTGGCTTATCGTCTAGCGGGAGGGTCAATGAGCAGTTCTTC. Translating gives CASSDSGLSSSGRVNEQFF. This sequence joins TRBV6-4 and TRBJ2-1, with 12 bases that match TRBD2. V lost 0 bases and J lost 6; bases outside the gene matches: 12. From germline, CDR1 is MRHNA and CDR2 SNTAGT. The CDR3 loop spans 19 amino acids.

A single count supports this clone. CDR3 amino acids: CASSGGTGSNTQYF. As DNA, the CDR3 is TGCGCCAGCAGCGGCGGGACAGGGTCTAATACGCAGTATTTT. V is TRBV5-1 and J is TRBJ2-3; 9 bases fit TRBD1. The CDR3 runs 14 residues. CDR1 and CDR2 from the germline V gene are SGHRS and YFSETQ. V lost 4 bases and J lost 7; bases outside the gene matches: 7.

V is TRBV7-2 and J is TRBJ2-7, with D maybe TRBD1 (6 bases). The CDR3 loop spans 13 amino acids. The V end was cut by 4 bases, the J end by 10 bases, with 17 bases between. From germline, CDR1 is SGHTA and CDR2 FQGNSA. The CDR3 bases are TGTGCCAGCAGCTCACAGAGGGGGTTTGAACAGTACTTC. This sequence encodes CASSSQRGFEQYF.

CDR3 in amino acids: CASSLIRRVRGDYGYTF. The CDR3 nucleotides are TGTGCCAGCAGCTTGATTAGGAGGGTGAGGGGTGACTATGGCTACACCTTC. The genes are TRBV11-2 and TRBJ1-2; D is possibly TRBD1 (5 bases). The germline V gene encodes CDR1 SGHAT and CDR2 FQNNGV. The CDR3 has 17 amino acids. V was pared by 3 bases and J by 3 bases, with 20 bases between.

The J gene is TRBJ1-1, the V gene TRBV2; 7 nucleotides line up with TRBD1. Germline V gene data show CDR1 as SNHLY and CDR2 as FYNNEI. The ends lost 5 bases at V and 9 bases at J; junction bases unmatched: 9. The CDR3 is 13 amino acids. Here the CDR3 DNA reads TGTGCCAGCAGTCCACCGGGACAGCGTAAAGCTTTCTTT. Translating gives CASSPPGQRKAFF.

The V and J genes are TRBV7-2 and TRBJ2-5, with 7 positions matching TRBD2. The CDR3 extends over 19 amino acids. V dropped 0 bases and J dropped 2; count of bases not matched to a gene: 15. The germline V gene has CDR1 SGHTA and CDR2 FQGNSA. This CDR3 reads CASSLAPPLGAGRQETQYF. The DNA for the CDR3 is TGTGCCAGCAGCTTAGCTCCACCCTTGGGAGCGGGGCGACAAGAGACCCAGTACTTC.

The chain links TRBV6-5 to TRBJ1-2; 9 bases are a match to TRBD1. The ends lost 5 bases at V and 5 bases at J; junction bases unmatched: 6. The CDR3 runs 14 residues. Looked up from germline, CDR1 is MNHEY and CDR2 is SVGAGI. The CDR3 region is CASSPTGGPYGYTF. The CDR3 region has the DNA TGTGCCAGCAGTCCTACAGGGGGCCCATATGGCTACACCTTC.

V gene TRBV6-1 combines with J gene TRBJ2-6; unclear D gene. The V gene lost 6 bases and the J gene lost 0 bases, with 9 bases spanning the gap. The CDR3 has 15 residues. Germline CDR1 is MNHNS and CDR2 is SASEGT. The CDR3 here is CASSPLPSGANVLTF. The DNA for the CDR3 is TGTGCCAGCAGCCCACTGCCCTCTGGGGCCAACGTCCTGACTTTC.

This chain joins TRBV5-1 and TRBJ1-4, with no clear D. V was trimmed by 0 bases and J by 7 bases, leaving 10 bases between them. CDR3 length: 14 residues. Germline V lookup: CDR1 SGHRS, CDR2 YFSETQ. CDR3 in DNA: TGCGCCAGCAGCTTGGTGGCGGATGGTGAAAAACTGTTTTTT. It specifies CASSLVADGEKLFF.

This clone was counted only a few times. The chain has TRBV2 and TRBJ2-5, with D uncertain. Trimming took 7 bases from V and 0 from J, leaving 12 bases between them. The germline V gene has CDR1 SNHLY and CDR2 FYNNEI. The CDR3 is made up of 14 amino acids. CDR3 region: CASNVLPYQETQYF. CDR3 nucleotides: TGTGCCAGCAATGTACTGCCCTACCAAGAGACCCAGTACTTC.

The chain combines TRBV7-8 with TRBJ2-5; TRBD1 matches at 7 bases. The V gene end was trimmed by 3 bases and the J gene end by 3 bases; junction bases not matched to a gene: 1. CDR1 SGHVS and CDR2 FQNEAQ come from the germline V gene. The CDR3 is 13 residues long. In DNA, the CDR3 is TGTGCCAGCAGCTTGGGGACAGAAGAGACCCAGTACTTC. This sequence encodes CASSLGTEETQYF.

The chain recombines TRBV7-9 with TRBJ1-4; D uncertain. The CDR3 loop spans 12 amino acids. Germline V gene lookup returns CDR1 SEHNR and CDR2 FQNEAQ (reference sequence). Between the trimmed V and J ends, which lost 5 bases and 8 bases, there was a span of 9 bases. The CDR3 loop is CASSPPGEKLFF. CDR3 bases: TGTGCCAGCAGCCCCCCGGGAGAAAAACTGTTTTTT.

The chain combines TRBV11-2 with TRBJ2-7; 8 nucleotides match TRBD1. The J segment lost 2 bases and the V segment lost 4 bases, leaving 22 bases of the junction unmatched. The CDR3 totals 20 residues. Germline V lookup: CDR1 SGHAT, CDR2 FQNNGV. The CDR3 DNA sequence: TGTGCCAGCAGCTCAGATTTTACGGCAGGGTGGACAGGGACGACCTACGAGCAGTACTTC. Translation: CASSSDFTAGWTGTTYEQYF. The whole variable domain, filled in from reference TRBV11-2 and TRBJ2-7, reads EAGVAQSPRYKIIEKRQSVAFWCNPISGHATLYWYQQILGQGPKLLIQFQNNGVVDDSQLPKDRFSAERLKGVDSTLKIQPAKLEDSAVYLCASSSDFTAGWTGTTYEQYFGPGTRLTVT.

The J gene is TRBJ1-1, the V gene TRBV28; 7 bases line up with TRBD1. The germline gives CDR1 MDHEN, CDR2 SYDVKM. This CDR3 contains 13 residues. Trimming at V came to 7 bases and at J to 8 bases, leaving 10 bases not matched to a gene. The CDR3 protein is CASIFNRGAEAFF. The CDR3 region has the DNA TGTGCCAGCATCTTTAACAGGGGCGCCGAAGCTTTCTTT.

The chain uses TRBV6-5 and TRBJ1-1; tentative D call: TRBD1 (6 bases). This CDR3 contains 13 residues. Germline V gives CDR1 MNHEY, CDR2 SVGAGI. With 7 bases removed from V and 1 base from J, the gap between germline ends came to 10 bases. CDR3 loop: CASMNRANTEAFF. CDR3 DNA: TGTGCCAGCATGAACAGGGCGAACACTGAAGCTTTCTTT.

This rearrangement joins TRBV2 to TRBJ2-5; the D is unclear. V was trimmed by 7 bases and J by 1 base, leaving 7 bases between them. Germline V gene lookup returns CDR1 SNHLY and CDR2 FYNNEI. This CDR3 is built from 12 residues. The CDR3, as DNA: TGTGCCAGCATGGCAGTCCAAGAGACCCAGTACTTC. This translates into CASMAVQETQYF.

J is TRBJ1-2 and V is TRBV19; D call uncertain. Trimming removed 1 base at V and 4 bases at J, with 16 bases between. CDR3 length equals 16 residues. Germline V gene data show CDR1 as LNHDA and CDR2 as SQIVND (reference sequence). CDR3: CASSIASKRQSYGYTF. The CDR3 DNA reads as TGTGCCAGTAGTATAGCGTCCAAGAGGCAGAGCTATGGCTACACCTTC.

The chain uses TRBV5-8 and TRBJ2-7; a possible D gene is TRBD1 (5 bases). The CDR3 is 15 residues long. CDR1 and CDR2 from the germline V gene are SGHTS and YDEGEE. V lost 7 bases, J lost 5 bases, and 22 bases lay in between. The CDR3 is CASRISWAGIDEQYF. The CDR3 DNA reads TGTGCCAGCCGAATATCGTGGGCAGGGATCGACGAGCAGTACTTC.

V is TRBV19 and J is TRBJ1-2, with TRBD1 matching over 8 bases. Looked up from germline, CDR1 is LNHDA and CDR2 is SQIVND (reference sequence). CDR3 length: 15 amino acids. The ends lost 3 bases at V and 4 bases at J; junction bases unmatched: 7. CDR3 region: CASSIPGQGSYGYTF. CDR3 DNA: TGTGCCAGTAGTATCCCCGGACAGGGCTCCTATGGCTACACCTTC.

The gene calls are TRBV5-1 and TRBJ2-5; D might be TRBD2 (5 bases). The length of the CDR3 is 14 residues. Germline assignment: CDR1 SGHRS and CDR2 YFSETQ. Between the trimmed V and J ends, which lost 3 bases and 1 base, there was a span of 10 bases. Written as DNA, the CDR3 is TGCGCCAGCAGCTCACCTGAGGGCCAAGAGACCCAGTACTTC. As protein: CASSSPEGQETQYF.

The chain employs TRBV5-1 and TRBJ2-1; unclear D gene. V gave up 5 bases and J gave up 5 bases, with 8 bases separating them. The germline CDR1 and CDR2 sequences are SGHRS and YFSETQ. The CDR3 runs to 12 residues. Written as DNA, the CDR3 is TGCGCCAGCAGACGATCTAACAATGAGCAGTTCTTC. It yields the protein CASRRSNNEQFF.

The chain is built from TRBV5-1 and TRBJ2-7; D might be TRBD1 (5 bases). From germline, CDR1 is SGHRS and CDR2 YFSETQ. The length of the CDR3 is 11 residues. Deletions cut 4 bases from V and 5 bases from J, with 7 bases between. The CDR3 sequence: CASSQGNEQYF. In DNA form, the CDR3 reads TGCGCCAGCAGCCAGGGCAACGAGCAGTACTTC.

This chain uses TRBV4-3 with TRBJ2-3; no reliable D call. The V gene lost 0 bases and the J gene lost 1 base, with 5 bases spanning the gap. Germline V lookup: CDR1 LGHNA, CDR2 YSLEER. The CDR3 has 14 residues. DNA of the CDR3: TGCGCCAGCAGCCAAGACCGCGGCACAGATACGCAGTATTTT. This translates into CASSQDRGTDTQYF.

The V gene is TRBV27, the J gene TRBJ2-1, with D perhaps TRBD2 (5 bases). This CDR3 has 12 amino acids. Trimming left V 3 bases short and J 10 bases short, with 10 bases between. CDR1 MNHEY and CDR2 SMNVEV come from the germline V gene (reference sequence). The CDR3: CASSLTGWEQFF. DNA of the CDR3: TGTGCCAGCAGTTTGACGGGATGGGAGCAGTTCTTC.

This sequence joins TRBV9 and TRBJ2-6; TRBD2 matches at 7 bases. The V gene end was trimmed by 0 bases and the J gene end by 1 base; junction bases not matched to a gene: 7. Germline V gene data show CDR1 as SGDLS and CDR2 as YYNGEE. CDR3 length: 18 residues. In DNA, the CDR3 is TGTGCCAGCAGCGTAGAGGGAGGGCCCATTTCTGGGGCCAACGTCCTGACTTTC. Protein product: CASSVEGGPISGANVLTF.

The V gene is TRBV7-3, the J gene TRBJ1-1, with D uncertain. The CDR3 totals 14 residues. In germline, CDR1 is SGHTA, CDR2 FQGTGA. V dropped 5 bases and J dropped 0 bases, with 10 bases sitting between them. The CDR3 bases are TGTGCCAGCAGCCCGACCGGGGTGAACACTGAAGCTTTCTTT. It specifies CASSPTGVNTEAFF.

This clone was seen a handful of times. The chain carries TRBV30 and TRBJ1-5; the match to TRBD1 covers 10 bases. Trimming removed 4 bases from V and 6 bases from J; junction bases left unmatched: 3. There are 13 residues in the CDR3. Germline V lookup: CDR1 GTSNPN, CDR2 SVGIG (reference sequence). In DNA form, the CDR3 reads TGTGCCTGGAACCGGGACAGGGGTCAGCCCCAGCATTTT. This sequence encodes CAWNRDRGQPQHF. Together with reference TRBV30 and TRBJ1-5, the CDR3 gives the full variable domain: SQTIHQWPATLVQPVGSPLSLECTVEGTSNPNLYWYRQAAGRGLQLLFYSVGIGQISSEVPQNLSASRPQDRQFILSSKKLLLSDSGFYLCAWNRDRGQPQHFGDGTRLSIL.

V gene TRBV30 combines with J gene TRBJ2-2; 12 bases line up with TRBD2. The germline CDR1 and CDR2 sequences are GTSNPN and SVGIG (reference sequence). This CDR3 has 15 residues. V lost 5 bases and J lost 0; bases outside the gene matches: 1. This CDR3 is CAWASGGANTGELFF. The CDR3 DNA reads TGTGCCTGGGCTAGCGGGGGGGCGAACACCGGGGAGCTGTTTTTT.

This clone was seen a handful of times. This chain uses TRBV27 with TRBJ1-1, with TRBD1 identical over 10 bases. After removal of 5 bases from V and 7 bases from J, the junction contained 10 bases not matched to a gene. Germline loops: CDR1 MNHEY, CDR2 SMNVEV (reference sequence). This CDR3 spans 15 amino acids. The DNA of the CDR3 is TGTGCCAGCAGTGATGCCGGGACAGGGGCTTTTGAAGCTTTCTTT. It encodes CASSDAGTGAFEAFF.

The CDR3 coding sequence is TGTGCCAGCTGGGCGGGAGCGTGGCCCTACGAGCAGTACTTC. Protein: CASWAGAWPYEQYF. The chain couples TRBV18 to TRBJ2-7, with TRBD2 matching 7 bases. There are 14 residues in the CDR3. CDR1 is KGHSH, CDR2 LQKENI, per germline. V shed 7 bases and J 2 bases; nucleotides not matched to a gene: 8.

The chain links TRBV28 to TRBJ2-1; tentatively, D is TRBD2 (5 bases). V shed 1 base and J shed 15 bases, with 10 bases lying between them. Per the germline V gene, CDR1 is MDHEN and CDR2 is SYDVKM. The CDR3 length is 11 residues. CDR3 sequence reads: CASSLYKEVFF. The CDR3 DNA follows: TGTGCCAGCAGTTTATATAAGGAGGTGTTCTTC.